The sequence of this T cell receptor beta chain was determined in a study of molecular identifiers for immune sequencing clone quantification. TCRdb fed the PCR reads into MiXCR, producing one record per CDR3 protein. The table has around 480,000 distinct CDR3 sequences, about a fifth seen once. The V gene lost 3 bases and the J gene lost 0 bases, with 12 bases spanning the gap. The CDR3 is 16 amino acids. Germline CDR1 is LGHNA and CDR2 is YSLEER. V and J are TRBV4-3 and TRBJ2-1, with a weak D call TRBD2 (6 bases). The sequenced material came from naive CD8+ T cells from blood, with Jurkat cell RNA spiked in. Documented subset: FACS-sorted CD8+CD4-CCR7+CD45RA+ naive T cells. The clonotype was recovered from a human donor in good health. Some libraries in this study had Jurkat cell RNA spiked in. CDR3 sequence: CASSQSRGSSYNEQFF. The CDR3 DNA reads TGCGCCAGCAGCCAGTCGCGGGGCAGCTCCTACAATGAGCAGTTCTTC.